These 18 T cell receptor beta chains share one sample of origin, sequenced in a study of T-cell reconstitution after alpha-beta-depleted transplantation in children. The TCRbeta library was prepared with unique molecular identifiers. TCRdb reprocessed the PCR reads via MiXCR and lists one record per CDR3 protein. There are 500,000 to 650,000 distinct CDR3 sequences in the sample; about 10% occur only once, and around 15% lies in the top ten. This specimen consisted of PBMCs, mostly from graft donor cells, obtained 180 days after TCRalphabeta/CD19-depleted stem cell transplant. These receptors were obtained from a female patient aged 2 to 10 who had a stem cell transplant for aplastic anemia, so the T cells may come from the graft donor.

The J gene is TRBJ1-6, the V gene TRBV9; 8 bases fit TRBD1. CDR3 size: 15 residues. The germline V gene encodes CDR1 SGDLS and CDR2 YYNGEE. J lost 5 bases, V lost 4 bases, and 5 bases had no gene match. The CDR3 loop reads CASSFGQGDNSPLHF. DNA of the CDR3: TGTGCCAGCAGCTTCGGACAGGGAGATAATTCACCCCTCCACTTT.

This clonotype was seen repeatedly, ten times or more. V and J are TRBV6-5 and TRBJ1-6, with 8 bases lining up with TRBD1. CDR1 is MNHEY and CDR2 is SVGAGI in the germline V gene. This CDR3 is 13 amino acids long. Losses at the gene ends were 7 bases for V and 6 bases for J; bases not matched to a gene: 2. This CDR3 reads CASNDRGNSPLHF. CDR3 nucleotide sequence: TGTGCCAGCAACGACAGGGGTAATTCACCCCTCCACTTT.

V and J are TRBV2 and TRBJ2-3; 11 positions match TRBD2. The CDR3 runs to 14 residues. Trimming removed 7 bases from V and 7 bases from J; junction bases left unmatched: 7. Germline assignment: CDR1 SNHLY and CDR2 FYNNEI. CDR3 sequence reads: CASNRLAGTHTQYF. DNA of the CDR3: TGTGCCAGCAATCGACTAGCGGGAACACATACGCAGTATTTT.

The rearrangement uses TRBV7-9 and TRBJ2-1; D possibly corresponds to TRBD1 (6 bases). CDR3 length equals 15 residues. Germline V gives CDR1 SEHNR, CDR2 FQNEAQ (reference sequence). Trimming shortened V by 8 bases and J by 2 bases, and 16 bases separated the two germline ends. The chain's CDR3 is CASAQDRITYNEQFF. The CDR3 DNA reads TGTGCCAGCGCCCAAGACAGGATCACCTACAATGAGCAGTTCTTC.

A few counts support this clonotype. The genes are TRBV25-1 and TRBJ1-2; D is unresolved. The CDR3 consists of 14 residues. Per germline, CDR1 MGHDK and CDR2 SYGVNS. Trimming took off 3 bases at V and 4 bases at J, with 12 bases between the two ends. The CDR3 sequence: CASSDPAPSYGYTF. The CDR3 DNA sequence: TGTGCCAGCAGTGACCCCGCTCCGAGCTATGGCTACACCTTC.

V usage is TRBV25-1 and J usage is TRBJ2-6; no firm D call. This CDR3 spans 17 amino acids. The germline V gene encodes CDR1 MGHDK and CDR2 SYGVNS. V was trimmed by 5 bases and J by 0 bases, leaving 14 bases between them. CDR3 residues: CASSPQRASSGANVLTF. CDR3 in DNA: TGTGCCAGCAGTCCCCAGCGAGCAAGCTCTGGGGCCAACGTCCTGACTTTC. Full variable domain (remainder filled in from reference TRBV25-1 and TRBJ2-6): EADIYQTPRYLVIGTGKKITLECSQTMGHDKMYWYQQDPGMELHLIHYSYGVNSTEKGDLSSESTVSRIRTEHFPLTLESARPSHTSQYLCASSPQRASSGANVLTFGAGSRLTVL.

V is TRBV29-1 and J is TRBJ2-1; TRBD2 aligns across 7 bases. CDR1 SQVTM and CDR2 ANQGSEA come from the germline V gene. After removal of 6 bases from V and 4 bases from J, the junction contained 6 bases not matched to a gene. This CDR3 is 13 amino acids long. The CDR3 sequence is CSVAGEGYNEQFF. DNA of the CDR3: TGCAGCGTCGCCGGGGAGGGTTACAATGAGCAGTTCTTC.

Regarding this clonotype: One end of the junction varies from germline; a read error may be responsible. The rearrangement uses TRBV30 and TRBJ2-4, with a tentative D call TRBD1 (6 bases). The germline V gene has CDR1 GTSNPN and CDR2 SVGIG (reference sequence). The CDR3 sequence is 12 residues long. The CDR3 DNA reads as TGTGCCTGGAACAGGGACAAAAACAGTCAGTACTTC. Translating it yields CAWNRDKNSQYF.

The J gene is TRBJ1-1, the V gene TRBV18; TRBD1 aligns across 7 bases. CDR1 is KGHSH, CDR2 LQKENI, per germline. This CDR3 region has 12 residues. Losses at the gene ends were 2 bases for V and 8 bases for J; bases not matched to a gene: 2. DNA for the CDR3: TGTGCCAGCTCACCAGAGGACAGGGAAGCTTTCTTT. Translated: CASSPEDREAFF.

In this sample, this clonotype turned up a few times. The V call is TRBV27, the J call TRBJ1-2; 11 bases match TRBD1. Unmatched junction bases numbered 11, after V lost 6 bases and J lost 8 bases. CDR3 length: 15 residues. CDR1 is MNHEY and CDR2 is SMNVEV in the germline V gene (reference sequence). The CDR3 DNA sequence: TGTGCCAGCAGCCCGCCACGGGACAGGGGGTACGGCTACACCTTC. It is translated as CASSPPRDRGYGYTF.

The table lists this clonotype with many counts. The chain carries TRBV12-3 or TRBV12-4 and TRBJ2-5; D call uncertain. With 3 bases removed from V and 0 bases from J, the gap between germline ends came to 2 bases. The CDR3 consists of 12 residues. The CDR3 region is CASSFYQETQYF. The CDR3 DNA reads as TGTGCCAGCAGTTTTTACCAAGAGACCCAGTACTTC.

This chain connects TRBV15 to TRBJ2-4; D may match TRBD1 or TRBD2 (5 bases each). The V gene's germline CDR1 is LNHNV and CDR2 YYDKDF (reference sequence). Trimming cost V 3 bases and J 0 bases, with 18 bases left between them. The CDR3 has 18 amino acids. The CDR3 sequence is CATSSHSRGGLAKNIQYF. The CDR3 DNA is TGTGCCACCAGCAGTCATTCCCGGGGCGGACTAGCCAAAAACATTCAGTACTTC.

The rearrangement uses TRBV4-1 and TRBJ1-2; D is ambiguous. This CDR3 is 14 amino acids long. V lost 0 bases, J lost 1 base, and 6 bases lay in between. Germline V CDR1 and CDR2: MGHRA, YSYEKL. The CDR3 DNA follows: TGCGCCAGCAGCCAAGATGCCGGTAACTATGGCTACACCTTC. Encoded protein: CASSQDAGNYGYTF.

This clonotype has at least ten counts. The V call is TRBV12-3 or TRBV12-4, the J call TRBJ2-5; tentative D call: TRBD1 (6 bases). V shed 6 bases and J shed 9 bases, with 14 bases lying between them. There are 12 residues in the CDR3. CDR3: CASSRGPRAQYF. The CDR3 nucleotides read TGTGCCAGCAGCAGGGGACCAAGGGCCCAGTACTTC.

This clonotype was seen at least ten times. V and J are TRBV2 and TRBJ2-2; 8 nucleotides agree with TRBD1. The CDR3 has 14 amino acids. CDR1 SNHLY and CDR2 FYNNEI come from the germline V gene. V lost 11 bases, J lost 7 bases, and 12 bases stayed unmatched. CDR3 protein: CAGGRSGGHGELFF. The CDR3 DNA reads as TGTGCCGGGGGCCGGTCAGGGGGCCACGGGGAGCTGTTTTTT. The full variable domain, in which reference TRBV2 and TRBJ2-2 provide the parts outside the CDR3, is EPEVTQTPSHQVTQMGQEVILRCVPISNHLYFYWYRQILGQKVEFLVSFYNNEISEKSEIFDDQFSVERPDGSNFTLKIRSTKLEDSAMYFCAGGRSGGHGELFFGEGSRLTVL.

Only a few counts were recorded for this clonotype. This sequence joins TRBV11-2 and TRBJ2-7; 8 bases are a match to TRBD1. There are 20 residues in the CDR3. Germline-derived CDR1 and CDR2 are SGHAT and FQNNGV. Unmatched junction bases numbered 21, after V lost 3 bases and J lost 2 bases. The CDR3 nucleotides read TGTGCCAGCAGCTTCTATCTCCAAACCCAGAGGCAGGGGGCCCCCTACGAGCAGTACGTC. Its translation is CASSFYLQTQRQGAPYEQYV.

This clonotype was seen only a few times. V usage is TRBV6-1 and J usage is TRBJ2-7; 12 nucleotides align to TRBD2. The junction had 5 bases not matched to a gene; V was cut back by 5 bases and J by 3 bases. Germline loops: CDR1 MNHNS, CDR2 SASEGT. This CDR3 comprises 15 residues. CDR3 sequence reads: CASSRGLAGHYEQYV. Written as DNA, the CDR3 is TGTGCCAGCAGTCGGGGACTAGCGGGCCACTACGAGCAGTACGTC.

The table lists this clonotype with many counts. The chain combines TRBV24-1 with TRBJ2-5; unclear D gene. The ends were cut back, 3 bases at V and 2 bases at J, with 12 bases in the middle. The CDR3 length is 15 residues. Germline-derived CDR1 and CDR2 are KGHDR and SFDVKD. The CDR3 sequence: CATSDRWTEQETQYF. CDR3 DNA: TGTGCCACCAGTGATCGATGGACCGAACAAGAGACCCAGTACTTC.